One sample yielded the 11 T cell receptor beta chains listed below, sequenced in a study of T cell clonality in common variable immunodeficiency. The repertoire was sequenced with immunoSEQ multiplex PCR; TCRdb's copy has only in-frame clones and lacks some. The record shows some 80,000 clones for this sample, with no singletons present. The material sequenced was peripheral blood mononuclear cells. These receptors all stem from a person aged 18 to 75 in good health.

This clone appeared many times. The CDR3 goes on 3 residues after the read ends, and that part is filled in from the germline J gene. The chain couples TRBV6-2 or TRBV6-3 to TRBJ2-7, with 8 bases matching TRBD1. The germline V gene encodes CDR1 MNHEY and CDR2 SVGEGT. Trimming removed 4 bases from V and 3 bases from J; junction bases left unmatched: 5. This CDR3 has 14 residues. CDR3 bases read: TGTGCCAGCAGTTGGACAGGGAGGTACTACGAG. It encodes CASSWTGRYYE. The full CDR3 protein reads CASSWTGRYYEQYF.

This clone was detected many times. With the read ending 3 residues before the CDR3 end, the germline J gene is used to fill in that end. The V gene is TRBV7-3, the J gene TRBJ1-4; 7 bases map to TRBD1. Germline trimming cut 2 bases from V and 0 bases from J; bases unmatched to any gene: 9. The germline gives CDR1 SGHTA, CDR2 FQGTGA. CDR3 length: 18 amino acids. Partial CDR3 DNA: TGTGCCAGCAGCTTATTTGGACAGGTGGGATCAACTAATGAAAAA. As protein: CASSLFGQVGSTNEK. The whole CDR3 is CASSLFGQVGSTNEKLFF.

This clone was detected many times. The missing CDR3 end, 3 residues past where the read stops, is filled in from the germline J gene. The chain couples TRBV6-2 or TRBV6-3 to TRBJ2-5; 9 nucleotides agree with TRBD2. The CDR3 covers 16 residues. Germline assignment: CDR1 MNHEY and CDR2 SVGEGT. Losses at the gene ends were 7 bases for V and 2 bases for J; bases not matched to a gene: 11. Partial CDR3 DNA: TGTGCCAGCACCGAGGGGCTAGCGGGGATTCAAGAGACC. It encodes CASTEGLAGIQET. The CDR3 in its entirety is CASTEGLAGIQETQYF.

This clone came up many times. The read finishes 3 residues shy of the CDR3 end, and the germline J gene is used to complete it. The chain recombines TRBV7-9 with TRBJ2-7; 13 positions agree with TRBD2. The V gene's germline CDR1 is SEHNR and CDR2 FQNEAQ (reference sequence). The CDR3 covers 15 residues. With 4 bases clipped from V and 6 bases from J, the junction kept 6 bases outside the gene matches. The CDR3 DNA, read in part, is TGTGCCAGCAGCTCTGGACTAGCGGGAGTGGGCGAG. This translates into CASSSGLAGVGE. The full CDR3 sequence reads CASSSGLAGVGEQYF.

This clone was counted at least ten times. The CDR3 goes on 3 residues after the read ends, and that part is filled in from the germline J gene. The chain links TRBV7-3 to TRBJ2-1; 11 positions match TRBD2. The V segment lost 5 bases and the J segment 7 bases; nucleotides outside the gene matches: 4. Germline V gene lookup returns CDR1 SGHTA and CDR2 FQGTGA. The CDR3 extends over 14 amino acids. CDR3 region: CASSPTSGSNEQFF. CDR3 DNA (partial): TGTGCCAGCAGCCCCACTAGCGGGAGTAATGAG.

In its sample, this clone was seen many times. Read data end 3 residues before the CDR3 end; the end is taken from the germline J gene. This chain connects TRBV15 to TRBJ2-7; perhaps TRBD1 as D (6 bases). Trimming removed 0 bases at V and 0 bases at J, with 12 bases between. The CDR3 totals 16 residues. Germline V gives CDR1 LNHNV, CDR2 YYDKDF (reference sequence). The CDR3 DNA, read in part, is TGTGCCACCAGCAGAGAGGGGACACTCAGCTCCTACGAG. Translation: CATSREGTLSSYE. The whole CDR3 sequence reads CATSREGTLSSYEQYF. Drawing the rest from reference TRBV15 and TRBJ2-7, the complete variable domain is DAMVIQNPRYQVTQFGKPVTLSCSQTLNHNVMYWYQQKSSQAPKLLFHYYDKDFNNEADTPDNFQSRRPNTSFCFLDIRSPGLGDTAMYLCATSREGTLSSYEQYFGPGTRLTVT.

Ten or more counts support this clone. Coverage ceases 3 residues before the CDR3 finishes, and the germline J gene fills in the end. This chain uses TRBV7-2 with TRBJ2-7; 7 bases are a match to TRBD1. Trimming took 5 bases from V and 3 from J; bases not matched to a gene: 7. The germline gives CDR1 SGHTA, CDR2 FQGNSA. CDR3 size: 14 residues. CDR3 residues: CASSRWDSLYEQYF. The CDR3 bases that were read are TGTGCCAGCAGCCGCTGGGACAGCCTCTACGAG.

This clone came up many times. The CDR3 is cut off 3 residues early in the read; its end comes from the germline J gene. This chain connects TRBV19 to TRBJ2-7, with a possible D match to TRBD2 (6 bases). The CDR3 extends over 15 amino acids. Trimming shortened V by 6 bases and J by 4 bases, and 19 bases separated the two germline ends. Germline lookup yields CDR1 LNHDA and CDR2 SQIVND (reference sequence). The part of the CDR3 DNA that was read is TGTGCCAGTAGGTTTGGAAGCGGGCCCCAATACGAG. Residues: CASRFGSGPQYE. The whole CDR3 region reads CASRFGSGPQYEQYF.

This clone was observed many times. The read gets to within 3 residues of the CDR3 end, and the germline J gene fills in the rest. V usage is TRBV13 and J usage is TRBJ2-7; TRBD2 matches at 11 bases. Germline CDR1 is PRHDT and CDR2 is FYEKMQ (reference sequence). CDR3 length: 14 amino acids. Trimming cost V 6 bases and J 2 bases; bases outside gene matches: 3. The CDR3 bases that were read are TGTGCCAGCAGGATAGCGGGAGGGCCCTACGAG. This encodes CASRIAGGPYE. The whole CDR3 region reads CASRIAGGPYEQYF. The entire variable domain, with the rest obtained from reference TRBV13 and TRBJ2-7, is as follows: AAGVIQSPRHLIKEKRETATLKCYPIPRHDTVYWYQQGPGQDPQFLISFYEKMQSDKGSIPDRFSAQQFSDYHSELNMSSLELGDSALYFCASRIAGGPYEQYFGPGTRLTVT.

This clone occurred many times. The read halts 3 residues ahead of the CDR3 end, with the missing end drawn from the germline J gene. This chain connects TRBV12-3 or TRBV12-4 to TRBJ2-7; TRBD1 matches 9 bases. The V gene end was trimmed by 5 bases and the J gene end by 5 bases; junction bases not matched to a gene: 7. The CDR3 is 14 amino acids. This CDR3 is CASSDRDRVHEQYF. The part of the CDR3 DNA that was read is TGTGCCAGCAGTGACCGGGACAGGGTCCACGAG.

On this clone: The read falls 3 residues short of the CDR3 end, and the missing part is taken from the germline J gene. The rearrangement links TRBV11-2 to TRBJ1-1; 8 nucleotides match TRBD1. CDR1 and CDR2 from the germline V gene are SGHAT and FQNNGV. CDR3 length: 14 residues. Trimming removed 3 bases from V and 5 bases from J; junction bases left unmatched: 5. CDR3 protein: CASSLGTGLTEAFF. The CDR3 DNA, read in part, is TGTGCCAGCAGCTTGGGGACAGGCTTAACTGAA.